This TCR beta chain was retrieved from a study of shared clonotypes between healthy human individuals. Over several immunoSEQ plates, each subset's genomic DNA was distributed in even portions. Libraries were prepared by immunoSEQ multiplex PCR; TCRdb keeps only in-frame clonotypes and omits some of them. Here the sample spans a few million clones, 85% to 95% being singletons. Terminally differentiated effector memory CD45RA+ cells were left out of the naive CD8 fraction, which was CD45RO-negative and positively selected for CCR7. This TCR was recovered from a man aged 18-30 years in good health. Some clones in this sample may be carry-over from other donors' samples. Sequences were obtained from naive CD8+ T cells from PBMCs.

The CDR3 region is CASSLRREQGNEKLFF. As DNA, the CDR3 is TGTGCCAGCAGCTTGAGGCGGGAACAGGGGAATGAAAAACTGTTTTTT. The chain links TRBV5-4 to TRBJ1-4, with 7 bases fitting TRBD1. This CDR3 has 16 residues. CDR1 and CDR2 (germline): SGHNT, YYREEE (reference sequence). Losses at the gene ends were 1 base for V and 5 bases for J; bases not matched to a gene: 8.